This TCR beta chain was sequenced during a study of T cell responses to AZD1222 COVID-19 vaccine. TCRdb keeps only in-frame clones here, not all; method: immunoSEQ multiplex PCR. The data show some 150,000 clones, with 75% to 95% seen just once and about 3.2% held by the top ten. After removal of 7 bases from V and 2 bases from J, the junction contained 7 bases not matched to a gene. The CDR3 totals 15 residues. CDR1 is SNHLY, CDR2 FYNNEI, per germline. The V and J genes are TRBV2 and TRBJ2-7; TRBD2 matches 11 bases. This sample comprised peripheral blood, obtained 28 days after the second AZD1222 dose. The sequence was collected from an adult who received the AZD1222 COVID-19 vaccine. The CDR3 is CASNELAGGPYEQYF. The CDR3 DNA is TGTGCCAGCAATGAGCTAGCGGGAGGCCCCTACGAGCAGTACTTC.